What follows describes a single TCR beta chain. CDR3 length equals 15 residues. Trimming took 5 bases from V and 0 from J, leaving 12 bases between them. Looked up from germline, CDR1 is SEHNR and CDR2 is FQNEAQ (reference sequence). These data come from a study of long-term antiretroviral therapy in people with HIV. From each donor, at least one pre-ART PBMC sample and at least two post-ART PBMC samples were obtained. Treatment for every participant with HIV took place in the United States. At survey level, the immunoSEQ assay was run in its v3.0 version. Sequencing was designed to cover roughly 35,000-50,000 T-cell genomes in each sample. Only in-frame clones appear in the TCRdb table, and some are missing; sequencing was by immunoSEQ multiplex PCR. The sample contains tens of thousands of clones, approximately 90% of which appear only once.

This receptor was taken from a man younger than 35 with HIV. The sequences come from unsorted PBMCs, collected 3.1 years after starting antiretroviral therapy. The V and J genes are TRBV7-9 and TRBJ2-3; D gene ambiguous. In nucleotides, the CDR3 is TGTGCCAGCAGCCCCTTAGCTCATAGCACAGATACGCAGTATTTT. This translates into CASSPLAHSTDTQYF.